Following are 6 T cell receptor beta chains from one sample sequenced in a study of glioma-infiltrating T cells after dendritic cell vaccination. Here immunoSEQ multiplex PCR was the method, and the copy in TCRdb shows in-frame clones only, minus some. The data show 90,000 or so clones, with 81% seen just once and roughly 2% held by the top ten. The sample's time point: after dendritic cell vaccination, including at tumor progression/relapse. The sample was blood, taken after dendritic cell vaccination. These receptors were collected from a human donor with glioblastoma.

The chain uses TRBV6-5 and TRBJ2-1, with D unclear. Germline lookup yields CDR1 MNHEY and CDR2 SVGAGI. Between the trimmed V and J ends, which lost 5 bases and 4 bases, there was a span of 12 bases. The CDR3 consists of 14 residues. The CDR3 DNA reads TGTGCCAGCAGTGCCCTACAGTATTACAATGAGCAGTTCTTC. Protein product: CASSALQYYNEQFF.

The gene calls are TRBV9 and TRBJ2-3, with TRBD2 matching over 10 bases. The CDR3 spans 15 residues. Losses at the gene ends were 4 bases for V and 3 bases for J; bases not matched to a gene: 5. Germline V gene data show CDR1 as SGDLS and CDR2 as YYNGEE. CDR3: CASSLAGVMTDTQYF. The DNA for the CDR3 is TGTGCCAGCAGCCTAGCGGGAGTGATGACAGATACGCAGTATTTT.

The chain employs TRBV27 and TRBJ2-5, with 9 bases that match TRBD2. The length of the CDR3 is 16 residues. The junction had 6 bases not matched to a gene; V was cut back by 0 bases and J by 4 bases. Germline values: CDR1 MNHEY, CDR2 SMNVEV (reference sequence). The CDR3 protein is CASSLSAGGGGETQYF. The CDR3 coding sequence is TGTGCCAGCAGTTTATCGGCGGGCGGGGGGGGAGAGACCCAGTACTTC.

This CDR3 is CATSQGAQRNQPQHF. The CDR3 nucleotides read TGTGCCACCTCACAGGGGGCTCAACGGAATCAGCCCCAGCATTTT. The chain joins TRBV15 to TRBJ1-5; the match to TRBD1 covers 9 bases. V shed 8 bases and J 4 bases; nucleotides not matched to a gene: 9. CDR1 LNHNV and CDR2 YYDKDF come from the germline V gene (reference sequence). This CDR3 region has 15 residues. The variable domain in full, completed from reference TRBV15 and TRBJ1-5, reads DAMVIQNPRYQVTQFGKPVTLSCSQTLNHNVMYWYQQKSSQAPKLLFHYYDKDFNNEADTPDNFQSRRPNTSFCFLDIRSPGLGDTAMYLCATSQGAQRNQPQHFGDGTRLSIL.

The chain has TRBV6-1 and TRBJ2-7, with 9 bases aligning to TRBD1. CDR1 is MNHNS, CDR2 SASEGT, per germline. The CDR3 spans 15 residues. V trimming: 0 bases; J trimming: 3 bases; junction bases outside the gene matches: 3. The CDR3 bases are TGTGCCAGCAGTGAAGCGGGGACAGGGATCTACGAGCAGTACGTC. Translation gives CASSEAGTGIYEQYV.

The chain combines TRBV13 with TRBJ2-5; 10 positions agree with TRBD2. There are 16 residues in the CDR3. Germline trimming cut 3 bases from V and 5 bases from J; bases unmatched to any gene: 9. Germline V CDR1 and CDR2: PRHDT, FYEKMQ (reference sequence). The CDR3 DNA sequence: TGTGCCAGCAGCTTTTGGGAGCGGGGGGGCCCCGAGACCCAGTACTTC. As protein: CASSFWERGGPETQYF.